This T cell receptor (beta chain) was observed in a study of T-cell reconstitution after alpha-beta-depleted transplantation in children. This clonotype was seen just once. For TCRbeta, the library was prepared with unique molecular identifiers. TCRdb reanalysed the PCR reads using MiXCR and keeps one entry per CDR3 protein. The sample lists approximately 640,000 distinct CDR3 sequences, approximately 17% occurring once. This CDR3 is 15 amino acids long. V lost 0 bases and J 3 bases, leaving 15 bases between the germline ends. Germline CDR1 and CDR2: DFQATT and SNEGSKA (reference sequence). The sequencing used PBMCs from the stem cell graft donor, collected from the stem cell graft. V is TRBV20-1 and J is TRBJ2-7; D uncertain. This TCR derives from a human donor who donated a stem cell graft to a child with acute myeloid leukemia. The DNA for the CDR3 is TGCAGTGCTAGAGATAAGAAGGCAGGATTCTACGAGCAGTACGTC. Its protein product is CSARDKKAGFYEQYV.